These 32 T cell receptor beta chains originate from one sample sequenced in a study of blood T cells in healthy people across ages. Primed by a sample-barcoded 5' primer and a J-beta primer mix, a second PCR proceeded for roughly 6 to 12 cycles. TCRdb independently ran MiXCR on the 5' RACE reads; one entry per CDR3 protein. The data hold fewer than 900,000 distinct CDR3 sequences, with approximately 50% observed a single time. Material for sequencing was blood. All receptors come from a woman aged 55-70 years in good health.

The rearrangement uses TRBV7-3 and TRBJ2-6, with D possibly being TRBD1 (5 bases). CDR3 length: 14 amino acids. Per the germline V gene, CDR1 is SGHTA and CDR2 is FQGTGA. Trimming took off 3 bases at V and 4 bases at J, with 7 bases between the two ends. CDR3 sequence (DNA): TGTGCCAGCAGCTTCCCAGGGGGGGCCAACGTCCTGACTTTC. Translating gives CASSFPGGANVLTF.

V is TRBV29-1 and J is TRBJ2-4; no reliable D call. The J call may not be correct, given that the DNA end is closer to TRBJ2-7. Germline CDR1 SQVTM, CDR2 ANQGSEA. The CDR3 is made up of 13 amino acids. The CDR3 region is CSVENDQIDEQYF. The CDR3 DNA follows: TGCAGCGTTGAAAATGATCAGATCGACGAGCAGTACTTC.

The V call is TRBV29-1, the J call TRBJ1-1; D gene ambiguous. V was trimmed by 3 bases and J by 0 bases, leaving 5 bases between them. CDR1 SQVTM and CDR2 ANQGSEA come from the germline V gene. This CDR3 spans 12 amino acids. Here the CDR3 DNA reads TGCAGCGTTGAGCAGTTGAACACTGAAGCTTTCTTT. Its protein is CSVEQLNTEAFF.

At least ten counts were recorded for this clonotype. This chain uses TRBV4-2 with TRBJ2-4; 9 nucleotides match TRBD1. The CDR3 contains 16 residues. Germline assignment: CDR1 LGHNA and CDR2 YNFKEQ. J lost 11 bases, V lost 3 bases, and 14 bases had no gene match. The CDR3 bases are TGTGCCAGCAGCCAGGTTCCCGGGACAGGGCGCGGAGTTCAGTACTTC. The encoded protein is CASSQVPGTGRGVQYF.

The V and J genes are TRBV29-1 and TRBJ2-4, with unresolved D. The germline V and J ends were trimmed by 7 bases and 2 bases, with 12 bases remaining between them. CDR3 length: 13 residues. The germline V gene has CDR1 SQVTM and CDR2 ANQGSEA. CDR3 region: CSAPSETKNIQYF. The CDR3, as DNA: TGCAGCGCCCCTAGTGAGACCAAAAACATTCAGTACTTC.

V gene TRBV12-5 combines with J gene TRBJ2-3; possible D gene TRBD1, 6 bases. This CDR3 contains 15 residues. The V end lost 1 base, the J end lost 6 bases, and 14 bases lay between the germline ends. Germline CDR1 is LGHNT and CDR2 is FRNRAP. The CDR3 coding sequence is TGTGCTAGTGGTTTGGCGACTTCAGGGGTCGATACGCAGTATTTT. Protein: CASGLATSGVDTQYF. Variable domain in full (rest from reference TRBV12-5 and TRBJ2-3): DARVTQTPRHKVTEMGQEVTMRCQPILGHNTVFWYRQTMMQGLELLAYFRNRAPLDDSGMPKDRFSAEMPDATLATLKIQPSEPRDSAVYFCASGLATSGVDTQYFGPGTRLTVL.

Only a few counts were recorded for this clonotype. The V call is TRBV6-6, the J call TRBJ2-5; possibly TRBD1 or TRBD2 for D (5 bases each). The CDR3 is 13 residues long. CDR1 and CDR2 (germline): MNHNY, SVGAGI (reference sequence). The V end was cut by 11 bases, the J end by 5 bases, with 18 bases between. The CDR3 is CAGRDPARETQYF. In nucleotides, the CDR3 is TGTGCCGGCCGGGACCCAGCACGCGAGACCCAGTACTTC.

Remarks on this clonotype: Possible read error: a much larger clone is one base away. This rearrangement joins TRBV20-1 to TRBJ2-1; 7 bases are shared with TRBD2. The CDR3 covers 15 residues. Germline CDR1 is DFQATT and CDR2 is SNEGSKA (reference sequence). CDR3: CSASRRGTINNEQVF. The CDR3 DNA sequence: TGCAGTGCTAGTCGGCGGGGGACCATCAACAATGAGCAGGTCTTC.

The J gene is TRBJ2-6, the V gene TRBV2; TRBD1 matches 7 bases. This CDR3 has 17 residues. Trimming cost V 6 bases and J 0 bases; bases outside gene matches: 8. Germline assignment: CDR1 SNHLY and CDR2 FYNNEI. The CDR3 is CASRPGQFDSGANVLTF. DNA for the CDR3: TGTGCCAGCAGGCCGGGACAGTTTGACTCTGGGGCCAACGTCCTGACTTTC.

A note on this clonotype: Compared with germline, one end of the junction differs, possibly owing to a read error. The chain couples TRBV2 to TRBJ1-5; TRBD1 might be the D (5 bases). The CDR3 covers 13 residues. Germline CDR1 is SNHLY and CDR2 is FYNNEI. In DNA, the CDR3 is TGTGCCAGCAGGGAAGCAGGGAATCAGCCCCAGCATTTT. Translated: CASREAGNQPQHF.

The table lists this clonotype with a few counts. V gene TRBV6-2 or TRBV6-3 combines with J gene TRBJ2-1; tentatively, D is TRBD1 (6 bases). The CDR3 is 16 amino acids. Trimming took off 3 bases at V and 3 bases at J, with 15 bases between the two ends. Germline V CDR1 and CDR2: MNHEY, SVGEGT. CDR3 DNA: TGTGCCAGCAGTTATAACCCAGGGGTGAGCTACAATGAGCAGTTCTTC. Translated: CASSYNPGVSYNEQFF.

The chain combines TRBV7-9 with TRBJ2-5; no clear D gene. The V gene's germline CDR1 is SEHNR and CDR2 FQNEAQ (reference sequence). The CDR3 consists of 11 residues. V was pared by 5 bases and J by 11 bases, with 12 bases between. The CDR3 DNA reads as TGTGCCAGCAGCGCCTATAGTGAGCAGTACTTC. Residues: CASSAYSEQYF.

This clonotype was detected a few times. The rearrangement joins TRBV5-6 to TRBJ2-3; D is possibly TRBD2 (6 bases). The V end was cut by 3 bases, the J end by 1 base, with 6 bases between. The CDR3 is 13 residues long. CDR1 SGHDT and CDR2 YYEEEE come from the germline V gene. Here the CDR3 reads CASSWGGTDTQYF. The DNA for the CDR3 is TGTGCCAGCAGCTGGGGGGGCACAGATACGCAGTATTTT.

Comment on this clonotype: The junction does not match germline at one end; this may be a read error. The rearrangement joins TRBV5-1 to TRBJ2-7; no clear D. The CDR3 runs to 13 residues. From germline, CDR1 is SGHRS and CDR2 YFSETQ. CDR3 sequence reads: CASSSTSSYEQYF. The CDR3 DNA is TGTGCCAGCAGCTCGACGAGCTCCTACGAGCAGTACTTC. Supplemented by reference TRBV5-1 and TRBJ2-7, the full variable domain reads KAGVTQTPRYLIKTRGQQVTLSCSPISGHRSVSWYQQTPGQGLQFLFEYFSETQRNKGNFPGRFSGRQFSNSRSEMNVSTLELGDSALYLCASSSTSSYEQYFGPGTRLTVT.

This clonotype came up a few times. The V gene is TRBV20-1, the J gene TRBJ2-5; D remains unclear. The V end lost 6 bases, the J end lost 11 bases, and 16 bases lay between the germline ends. CDR3 length equals 11 residues. The V gene's germline CDR1 is DFQATT and CDR2 SNEGSKA (reference sequence). CDR3: CSAPVVDEQYF. CDR3 DNA: TGCAGTGCCCCAGTAGTTGATGAGCAGTACTTC.

This clonotype has a handful of counts. This chain joins TRBV6-2 or TRBV6-3 and TRBJ1-2, with no clear D. Per the germline V gene, CDR1 is MNHEY and CDR2 is SVGEGT. Deletions cut 7 bases from V and 8 bases from J, with 11 bases between. The CDR3 extends over 11 amino acids. CDR3 nucleotides: TGTGCCAGCACCGTGGGAGGCGGCTACACCTTC. Translated: CASTVGGGYTF.

The sample holds a few counts of this clonotype. The chain has TRBV7-2 and TRBJ2-4, with 9 nucleotides matching TRBD2. TRBJ2-7 matches the DNA end more closely, so the J call is doubtful. The germline gives CDR1 SGHTA, CDR2 FQGNSA. The CDR3 spans 17 residues. DNA of the CDR3: TGTGCCAGCAGCTTAGTAGCCCTAGCGGGAATGCCCCACGAGCAGTACTTC. This gives the protein CASSLVALAGMPHEQYF.

Of note for this clonotype: Mismatch with germline at one junction end may stem from a read error. This chain joins TRBV12-3 or TRBV12-4 and TRBJ1-2; D gene unclear. CDR3 length: 12 residues. CDR3 in DNA: TGTGCCATCAGTCCATCAGGTGGTGGCTACACCTTC. Encoded protein: CAISPSGGGYTF.

The V gene is TRBV20-1, the J gene TRBJ1-2; D may be TRBD1 (6 bases). There are 13 residues in the CDR3. The germline V and J ends were trimmed by 4 bases and 6 bases, with 15 bases remaining between them. The germline CDR1 and CDR2 sequences are DFQATT and SNEGSKA (reference sequence). CDR3 amino acids: CSATGWGRDGYTF. CDR3 nucleotide sequence: TGCAGTGCTACGGGCTGGGGGCGAGATGGCTACACCTTC.

The chain is built from TRBV5-1 and TRBJ2-7, with TRBD2 matching 8 bases. After removal of 6 bases from V and 2 bases from J, the junction contained 7 bases not matched to a gene. Germline loops: CDR1 SGHRS, CDR2 YFSETQ. The length of the CDR3 is 14 residues. The CDR3 here is CASNFGSGTYEQYF. The CDR3 bases are TGCGCCAGCAACTTCGGTAGCGGGACCTACGAGCAGTACTTC. The full variable domain, its missing parts supplied by reference TRBV5-1 and TRBJ2-7, is KAGVTQTPRYLIKTRGQQVTLSCSPISGHRSVSWYQQTPGQGLQFLFEYFSETQRNKGNFPGRFSGRQFSNSRSEMNVSTLELGDSALYLCASNFGSGTYEQYFGPGTRLTVT.

The rearrangement joins TRBV20-1 to TRBJ1-2; D gene ambiguous. Germline V gene sequence: CDR1 DFQATT, CDR2 SNEGSKA (reference sequence). The ends were cut back, 0 bases at V and 6 bases at J, with 11 bases in the middle. The CDR3 totals 13 residues. The CDR3 DNA reads TGCAGTGCTAGAGATAGTAGGGCCCATGGCTACACCTTC. As protein: CSARDSRAHGYTF.

This chain connects TRBV29-1 to TRBJ2-5; 10 bases map to TRBD1. CDR3 size: 12 residues. Trimming removed 5 bases from V and 12 bases from J; junction bases left unmatched: 9. CDR1 is SQVTM, CDR2 ANQGSEA, per germline. The CDR3 DNA follows: TGCAGCGTTACGGTTGGACAGGGGGATAAGTACTTC. The encoded protein is CSVTVGQGDKYF.

This clonotype was detected a few times. The CDR3 region has the DNA TGTGCCATGAGCCCCGAGGGCGCGTATGAAAAACTGTTTTTT. This sequence encodes CAMSPEGAYEKLFF. The chain has TRBV10-3 and TRBJ1-4; no definite D call. Looked up from germline, CDR1 is ENHRY and CDR2 is SYGVKD. This CDR3 contains 14 residues. Trimming removed 9 bases from V and 6 bases from J, with 17 bases in between.

This clonotype occurred a few times. The J gene is TRBJ2-7, the V gene TRBV28, with unresolved D. Germline values: CDR1 MDHEN, CDR2 SYDVKM. The CDR3 has 13 residues. With 3 bases removed from V and 3 bases from J, the gap between germline ends came to 9 bases. The CDR3 region has the DNA TGTGCCAGCAGTTTGGGCAGCATCTACGAGCAGTACTTC. Residues: CASSLGSIYEQYF.

This chain connects TRBV29-1 to TRBJ2-3; no firm D call. Germline loops: CDR1 SQVTM, CDR2 ANQGSEA. This CDR3 has 12 amino acids. Trimming took off 6 bases at V and 1 base at J, with 8 bases between the two ends. The DNA of the CDR3 is TGCAGCGTCCACCGGGGCACAGATACGCAGTATTTT. Translation: CSVHRGTDTQYF.

This chain joins TRBV20-1 and TRBJ2-1; 7 nucleotides align to TRBD2. Gene TRBJ2-7 matches the end of the DNA better, so the J call may be wrong. The CDR3 covers 14 residues. CDR1 and CDR2 from the germline V gene are DFQATT and SNEGSKA (reference sequence). For the CDR3, the DNA is TGCAGTGCTAGAGGCGGGAGCTCCTACAATGGGCAGTACTTC. Protein: CSARGGSSYNGQYF.

The chain links TRBV28 to TRBJ2-4; D might be TRBD2 (5 bases). V was shortened by 1 base and J by 0 bases, with 7 bases between the two germline ends. The CDR3 covers 15 residues. Germline V CDR1 and CDR2: MDHEN, SYDVKM. CDR3 coding DNA: TGTGCCAGCAGTTTATTAGAGGGAGCCAAAAACATTCAGTACTTC. Amino acids: CASSLLEGAKNIQYF.

The CDR3 spells CASRSAPSTDTQYF. In DNA form, the CDR3 reads TGCGCCAGCAGGTCCGCGCCTAGCACAGATACGCAGTATTTT. This chain joins TRBV5-1 and TRBJ2-3, with D uncertain. This CDR3 contains 14 residues. Germline V gene sequence: CDR1 SGHRS, CDR2 YFSETQ. V was clipped by 5 bases and J by 0 bases, with 10 bases between them. The complete variable domain, with remaining parts taken from reference TRBV5-1 and TRBJ2-3, reads KAGVTQTPRYLIKTRGQQVTLSCSPISGHRSVSWYQQTPGQGLQFLFEYFSETQRNKGNFPGRFSGRQFSNSRSEMNVSTLELGDSALYLCASRSAPSTDTQYFGPGTRLTVL.

This sequence joins TRBV28 and TRBJ2-3, with D unclear. V gave up 4 bases and J gave up 2 bases, with 13 bases separating them. The germline CDR1 and CDR2 sequences are MDHEN and SYDVKM. CDR3 length: 15 amino acids. This CDR3 reads CASSSDQSYTDTQYF. CDR3 bases: TGTGCCAGCAGTTCCGACCAGAGCTACACAGATACGCAGTATTTT. Together with reference TRBV28 and TRBJ2-3, the CDR3 gives the full variable domain: DVKVTQSSRYLVKRTGEKVFLECVQDMDHENMFWYRQDPGLGLRLIYFSYDVKMKEKGDIPEGYSVSREKKERFSLILESASTNQTSMYLCASSSDQSYTDTQYFGPGTRLTVL.

In its sample, this clonotype was seen a few times. V usage is TRBV29-1 and J usage is TRBJ2-1; D is perhaps TRBD1 or TRBD2 (6 bases each). V was pared by 4 bases and J by 2 bases, with 12 bases between. This CDR3 spans 14 amino acids. Germline CDR1 and CDR2: SQVTM and ANQGSEA. This chain's CDR3 is CSVVRGLAYNEQFF. The CDR3 bases are TGCAGCGTTGTCCGGGGGCTAGCCTACAATGAGCAGTTCTTC.

Only a few counts were recorded for this clonotype. The chain uses TRBV7-2 and TRBJ2-3, with 11 bases identical to TRBD2. V was pared by 5 bases and J by 1 base, with 5 bases of the junction left unmatched. Germline V gives CDR1 SGHTA, CDR2 FQGNSA. The CDR3 runs 16 residues. The CDR3 sequence is CASSPLGLAGTDTQYF. The CDR3 DNA is TGTGCCAGCAGCCCACTGGGACTAGCGGGCACAGATACGCAGTATTTT.

The chain recombines TRBV3-1 with TRBJ2-3, with TRBD2 matching 7 bases. The CDR3 is made up of 13 amino acids. CDR1 is LGHDT, CDR2 YNNKEL, per germline (reference sequence). V was clipped by 3 bases and J by 9 bases; unmatched bases: 6. The CDR3 region is CASSHPSGGTQYF. The CDR3 nucleotides read TGTGCCAGCAGCCACCCTAGCGGAGGAACGCAGTATTTT.